The rows below give T cell receptor beta chains drawn from one sample of a study of T cells after yellow fever vaccination. TCRdb independently ran MiXCR on the 5' RACE reads; one entry per CDR3 protein. The sample has some 400,000 distinct CDR3 sequences; under 20% are singletons. The starting material was PBMCs, obtained before the yellow fever booster vaccination. The receptors originated from a man in his late teens or twenties who received the YFV17D yellow fever vaccine. The CDR3 runs from the conserved cysteine through the conserved F or W. Not all rows give a size; the values are once, few, many and, for expanded clones, a class.

TRBV11-2 few 13 CATSVRERETQYF
TRBV4-1 NA 17 CASSYRTGRNSYNEQFF
TRBV6-2/TRBV6-3 NA 13 CAGSLAGTDTQYF
TRBV10-3 few 15 CAISETGGKATEAFF
TRBV2 NA 13 CASISDMDTEAFF
TRBV6-1 NA 14 CASKPGPTTDTQYF
TRBV5-1 NA 15 CASSLMGGGKSGYTF
TRBV6-5 NA 16 CASSYGIAGGENTQYF
TRBV7-3 NA 17 CASSLGGPDRSYNEQFF
TRBV7-8 few 15 CASSLAAGEIHGYTF
TRBV29-1 few 11 CSEGDSYEQYF
TRBV5-1 NA 13 CASSLSSVTEQFF
TRBV2 few 13 CASRTTSGNTIYF
TRBV4-3 few 18 CASSQEGRGRSGANVLTF
TRBV20-1 NA 14 CSAQQADGLSEQFF
TRBV7-2 many 14 CASSLFASDRQSFF
TRBV27 few 15 CASSGGPSSYNEQFF
TRBV7-3 NA 14 CASRRDQTQETQYF
TRBV4-1 NA 17 CASSQAKRGGVNEKLFF
TRBV5-1 NA 15 CASHHQGTDGGELFF
TRBV20-1 few 12 CSARLGPRGYTF
TRBV27 NA 11 CASATGQVHYF
TRBV7-9 few 14 CASRAPLSSYGYTF
TRBV10-2 NA 14 CASSEGGPTRPQHF
TRBV20-1 NA 14 CSAGKGRLGSPLHF
TRBV7-9 NA 15 CASNPWTALRETQYF
TRBV7-6 NA 14 CASSPLQGPNEQFF
TRBV9 few 14 CASSVVGGSAEAFF
TRBV27 NA 15 CASSLRLTAGSPLHF
TRBV12-3/TRBV12-4 few 16 CASRGGAGLGADTQYF
TRBV4-1 NA 16 CASSQAGNLPYNEQFF
TRBV6-2/TRBV6-3 NA 13 CASTWASQETQYF
TRBV9 few 17 CASSVEPGLALGDEQFF
TRBV4-3 few 16 CASSQETGRGGGPVVF
TRBV4-3 NA 15 CASSLFSGTPGELFF
TRBV11-2 few 12 CASSGLAGEQYF
TRBV27 few 14 CARSSTGLINGYTF
TRBV24-1 NA 15 CATSDPLGPGDTQYF
TRBV3-1 few 16 CASSLDRHSGANVLTF
TRBV15 few 16 CATSRDRGGVTDTQYF
TRBV7-3 few 13 CASSTGWGNEQYF
TRBV5-1 NA 17 CASSLAYNRAETETQYF
TRBV18 NA 11 CASSERSEAFF
TRBV28 NA 14 CASSLAQMGYEQYF
TRBV5-1 NA 15 CASSWGAGLNTEAFF
TRBV6-5 few 14 CASSPRPSADTQYF
TRBV4-1 many 15 CASSRTQGLNNIQYF
TRBV7-9 few 11 CASSFGTGSFF